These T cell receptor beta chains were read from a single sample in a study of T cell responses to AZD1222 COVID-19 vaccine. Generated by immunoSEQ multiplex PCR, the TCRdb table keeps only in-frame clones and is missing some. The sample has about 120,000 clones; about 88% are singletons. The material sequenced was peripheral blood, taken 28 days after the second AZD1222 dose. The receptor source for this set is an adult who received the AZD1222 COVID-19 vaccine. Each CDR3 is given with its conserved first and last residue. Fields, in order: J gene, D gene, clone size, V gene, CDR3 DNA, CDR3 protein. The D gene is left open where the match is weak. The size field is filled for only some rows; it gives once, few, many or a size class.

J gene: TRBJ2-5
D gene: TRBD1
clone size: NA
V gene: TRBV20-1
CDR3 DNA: TGCAGTGCTAGTATTTTGCTTCAGGACAGGGGGCGGGAGACCCAGTACTTC
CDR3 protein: CSASILLQDRGRETQYF

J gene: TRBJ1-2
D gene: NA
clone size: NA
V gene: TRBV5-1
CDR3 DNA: TGCGCCAGCAGCTTGAGGACTTCGGGCGATGGCTACACCTTC
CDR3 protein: CASSLRTSGDGYTF

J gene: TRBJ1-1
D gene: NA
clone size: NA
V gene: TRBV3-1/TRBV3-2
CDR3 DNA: TGTGCCAGCAGCCCAAGGGGGGAGGGTAGAACTGAAGCTTTCTTT
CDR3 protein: CASSPRGEGRTEAFF

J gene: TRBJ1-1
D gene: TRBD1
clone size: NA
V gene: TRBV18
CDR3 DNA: TGTGCCAGCTCCCCGAGGGCAGGGGGAGAAACTGAAGCTTTCTTT
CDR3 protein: CASSPRAGGETEAFF

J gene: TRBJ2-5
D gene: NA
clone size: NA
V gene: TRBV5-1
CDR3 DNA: TGCGCCAGCAGCATACAAGAGACCCAGTACTTC
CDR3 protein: CASSIQETQYF

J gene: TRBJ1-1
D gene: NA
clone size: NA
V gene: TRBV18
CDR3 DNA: TGTGCCAGCTCATCGAGTAGGTTACAGGGGAACACTGAAGCTTTCTTT
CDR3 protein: CASSSSRLQGNTEAFF

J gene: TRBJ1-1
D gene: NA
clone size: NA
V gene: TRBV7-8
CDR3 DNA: TGTGCCAGCAGCTTCGCAGGGTCTGCTGAAGCTTTCTTT
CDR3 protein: CASSFAGSAEAFF

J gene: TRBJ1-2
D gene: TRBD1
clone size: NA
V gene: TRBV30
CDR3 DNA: TGTGCCTGGAGTACGGGACAGCGTGGCTACACCTTC
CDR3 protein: CAWSTGQRGYTF

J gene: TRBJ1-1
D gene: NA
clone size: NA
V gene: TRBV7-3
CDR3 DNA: TGTGCCAGCAGCTTAAATCTATGGGCAGCGGAGAACACTGAAGCTTTCTTT
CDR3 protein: CASSLNLWAAENTEAFF

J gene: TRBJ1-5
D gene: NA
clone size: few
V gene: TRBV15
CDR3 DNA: TGTGCCACCAGCAGAGATGTCCGGGGTGGGCAGCCCCAGCATTTT
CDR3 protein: CATSRDVRGGQPQHF

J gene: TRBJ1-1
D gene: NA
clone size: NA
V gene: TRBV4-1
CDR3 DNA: TGCGCCAGCAGCCGGGATGGTCCGAACGTTGAAGCTTTCTTT
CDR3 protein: CASSRDGPNVEAFF

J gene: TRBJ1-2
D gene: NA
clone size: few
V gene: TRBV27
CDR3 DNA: TGTGCCAGCAGTTTATATTGGAGCCACAGGGCCTCAAACTATGGCTACACCTTC
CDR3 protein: CASSLYWSHRASNYGYTF

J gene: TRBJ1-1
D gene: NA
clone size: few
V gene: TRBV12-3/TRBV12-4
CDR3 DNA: TGTGCCAGCAGGGGAGGGCTGCGGGCTTTCTTT
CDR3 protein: CASRGGLRAFF

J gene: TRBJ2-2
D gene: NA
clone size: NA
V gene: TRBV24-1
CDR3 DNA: TGTGCCACCAGTGACTCGGGGTCGCAAGAGGAGCTGTTTTTT
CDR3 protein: CATSDSGSQEELFF

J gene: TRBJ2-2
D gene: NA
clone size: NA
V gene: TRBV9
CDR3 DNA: TGTGCCAGCAGCGGTCCGGGTTTGACCGGGGAGCTGTTTTTT
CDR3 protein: CASSGPGLTGELFF

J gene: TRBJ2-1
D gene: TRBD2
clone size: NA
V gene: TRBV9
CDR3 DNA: TGTGCCAGCAGCACCCGCTTACTAGCGGACTACAATGAGCAGTTCTTC
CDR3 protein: CASSTRLLADYNEQFF

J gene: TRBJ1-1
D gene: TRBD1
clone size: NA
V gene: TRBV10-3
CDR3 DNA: TGTGCCATCAGTGGGGGACAGGGGAGCACTGAAGCTTTCTTT
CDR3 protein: CAISGGQGSTEAFF

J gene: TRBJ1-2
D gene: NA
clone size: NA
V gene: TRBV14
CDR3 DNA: TGTGCCAGCAGCCCTAGTTGGAACTATGGCTACACCTTC
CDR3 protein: CASSPSWNYGYTF

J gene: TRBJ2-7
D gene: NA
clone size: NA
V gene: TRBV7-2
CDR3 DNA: TGTGCCAGCAGCTTAGCGACCGAGAACTACGAGCAGTACTTC
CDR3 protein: CASSLATENYEQYF

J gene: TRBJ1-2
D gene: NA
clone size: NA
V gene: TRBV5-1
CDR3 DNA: TGCGCCAGCAGCCCCTCCACCGGGACCCAAAATGGCTACACCTTC
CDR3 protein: CASSPSTGTQNGYTF

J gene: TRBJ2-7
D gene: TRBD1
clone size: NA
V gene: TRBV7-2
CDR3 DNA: TGTGCCAGCAGCCAACGGACAGGGATGATCCACGAGCAGTACTTC
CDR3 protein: CASSQRTGMIHEQYF

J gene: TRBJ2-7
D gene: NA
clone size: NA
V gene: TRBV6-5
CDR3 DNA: TGTGCCAGCAGTTACGACAGCCACTACGAGCAGTACTTC
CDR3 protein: CASSYDSHYEQYF

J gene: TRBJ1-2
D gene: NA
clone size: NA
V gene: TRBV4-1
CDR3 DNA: TGCGCCAGCAGCCAAGGAGGGCTTAGGCTAAATCGGGGCTACACCTTC
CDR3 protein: CASSQGGLRLNRGYTF

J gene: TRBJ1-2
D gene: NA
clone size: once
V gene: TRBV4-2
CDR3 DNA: TGTGCCAGCAGCCAAGAAGGGAACTATGGCTACACCTTC
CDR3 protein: CASSQEGNYGYTF

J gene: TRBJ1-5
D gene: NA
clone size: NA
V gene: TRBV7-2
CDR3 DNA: TGTGCCAGCAGCTATGAACTGAATCAGCCCCAGCATTTT
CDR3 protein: CASSYELNQPQHF

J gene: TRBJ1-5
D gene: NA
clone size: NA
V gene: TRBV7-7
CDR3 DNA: TGTGCCAGCAGCTCCCGGGACATACATCAGCCCCAGCATTTT
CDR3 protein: CASSSRDIHQPQHF